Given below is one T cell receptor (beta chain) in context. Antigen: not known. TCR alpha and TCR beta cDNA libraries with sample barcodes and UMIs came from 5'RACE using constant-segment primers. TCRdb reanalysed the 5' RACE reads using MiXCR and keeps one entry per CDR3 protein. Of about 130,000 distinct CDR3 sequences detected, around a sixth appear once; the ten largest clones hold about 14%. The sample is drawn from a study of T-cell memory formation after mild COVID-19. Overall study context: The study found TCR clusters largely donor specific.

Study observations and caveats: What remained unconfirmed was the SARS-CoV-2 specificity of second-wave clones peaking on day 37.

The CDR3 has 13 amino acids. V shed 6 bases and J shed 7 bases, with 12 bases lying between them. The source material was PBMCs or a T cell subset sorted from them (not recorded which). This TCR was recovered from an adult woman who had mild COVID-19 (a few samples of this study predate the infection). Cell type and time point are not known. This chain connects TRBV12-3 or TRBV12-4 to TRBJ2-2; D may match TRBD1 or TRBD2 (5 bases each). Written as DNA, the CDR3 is TGTGCCAGCAGCCTTGGGGGTTACGGGGAGCTGTTTTTT. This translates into CASSLGGYGELFF.